This TCR beta chain was sequenced during a study of blood T cells in healthy people across ages. The wider study: Capture by template switching was about one barcoded beta molecule per two T cells.

Samples each had at least 5.5 micrograms of total RNA extracted. A second PCR of 7 to 11 cycles used a sample-barcoded 5' primer and a J-beta primer mix. The authors tagged each cDNA molecule using a template-switch adaptor with 12 random nucleotides. TCRdb re-called the 5' RACE reads with MiXCR, one entry per CDR3 protein. The table shows fewer than 800,000 distinct CDR3 sequences, with more than 20% occurring only once. The CDR3 is 14 amino acids. CDR1 is SGHRS and CDR2 is YFSETQ in the germline V gene. With 4 bases clipped from V and 8 bases from J, the junction kept 8 bases outside the gene matches. This sample also belongs to another study, concerning T cells of mothers and their children.

The chain combines TRBV5-1 with TRBJ1-4; 7 bases map to TRBD1. This TCR came from a boy under 18 in good health. Input material: blood. The CDR3 region has the DNA TGCGCCAGCAGCCCGGGACAGCTAATGGAAAAACTGTTTTTT. Residues: CASSPGQLMEKLFF.